The 2 T cell receptor beta chains listed next were all sequenced from one sample in a study of blood T cells in healthy people across ages. Primed by a sample-barcoded 5' primer and a J-beta primer mix, a second PCR proceeded for about 7 to 11 cycles. In TCRdb, the 5' RACE reads were re-called with MiXCR into one record per CDR3 protein. Of over 1.5 million distinct CDR3 sequences detected, about 50% appear once; the ten largest clones hold approximately 2.1%. Sequenced: blood. All receptors derive from a woman aged 40 to 55 in good health.

This clonotype has just a few counts. The chain joins TRBV4-2 to TRBJ2-1, with 14 bases identical to TRBD2. Unmatched junction bases numbered 7, after V lost 4 bases and J lost 8 bases. This CDR3 region has 16 residues. The germline CDR1 and CDR2 sequences are LGHNA and YNFKEQ. CDR3 sequence reads: CASSRRLAGGHDEQFF. The CDR3 DNA reads TGTGCCAGCAGCCGCAGACTAGCGGGGGGGCACGATGAGCAGTTCTTC.

This chain links TRBV7-9 with TRBJ2-1, with D tentatively TRBD1 (5 bases). The germline CDR1 and CDR2 sequences are SEHNR and FQNEAQ (reference sequence). The CDR3 contains 13 residues. The germline V and J ends were trimmed by 10 bases and 0 bases, with 10 bases remaining between them. CDR3: CATAQGSYNEQFF. CDR3 in DNA: TGTGCCACCGCCCAGGGCTCCTACAATGAGCAGTTCTTC.